This T cell receptor beta chain was recorded in a study of T cell changes during pregnancy in multiple sclerosis. This clone was recorded a few times. TCRdb's table, derived via immunoSEQ multiplex PCR, lists solely in-frame clones and lacks some. This sample has 80,000 to 100,000 clones, with around 94% found just once. This receptor was taken from a female donor with multiple sclerosis, enrolled in a pregnancy study. The specimen comprised peripheral blood, sampled in the first trimester of pregnancy.

The CDR3 sequence is CAISESGSGSRRISYEQYF. The CDR3, as DNA: TGTGCCATCAGTGAGTCGGGTAGCGGGAGCCGCCGTATCTCCTACGAGCAGTACTTC. The chain combines TRBV10-3 with TRBJ2-7; 9 bases fit TRBD2. The CDR3 runs to 19 residues. V trimming: 0 bases; J trimming: 0 bases; junction bases outside the gene matches: 12. Looked up from germline, CDR1 is ENHRY and CDR2 is SYGVKD.